The 3 T cell receptor beta chains below all came from one sample that was sequenced in a study of T cells in Graves' hyperthyroidism and ophthalmopathy. Amplification of TCR beta CDR3 regions used RNA as the template. In the first-round RT-PCR of the TCR CDR3, the HTBI primer set was used. TCRdb used MiXCR to reprocess the multiplex PCR reads, holding one entry per CDR3 protein. The sample contains approximately 600,000 distinct CDR3 sequences, 20% of which appear only once. The sample comprised blood. Receptors were obtained from a man aged 30 to 45 with Graves' ophthalmopathy.

Ten or more counts support this clonotype. The chain is built from TRBV11-2 and TRBJ2-7; D may match TRBD1 or TRBD2 (7 bases each). V dropped 7 bases and J dropped 0 bases, with 19 bases sitting between them. The CDR3 has 16 residues. Germline CDR1 and CDR2: SGHAT and FQNNGV. Here the CDR3 reads CASTKREGASSYEQYF. In DNA, the CDR3 is TGTGCCAGCACCAAAAGGGAGGGGGCTAGCTCCTACGAGCAGTACTTC.

The table lists this clonotype with a few counts. This sequence joins TRBV7-2 and TRBJ2-1; a weak D match, TRBD2 (6 bases). Germline V lookup: CDR1 SGHTA, CDR2 FQGNSA. V was pared by 0 bases and J by 0 bases, with 18 bases between. The CDR3 length is 19 residues. CDR3 DNA sequence: TGTGCCAGCAGCTTAGCGATCGGGGAGGCTAGCGTCTCCTACAATGAGCAGTTCTTC. This codes for CASSLAIGEASVSYNEQFF.

The rearrangement links TRBV18 to TRBJ1-1; possible D gene TRBD1, 6 bases. The CDR3 is 16 residues long. CDR1 is KGHSH and CDR2 is LQKENI in the germline V gene. Trimming pared 0 bases from V and 1 base from J, leaving 12 bases between. The CDR3 protein is CASSPPSRGSNTEAFF. CDR3 nucleotide sequence: TGTGCCAGCTCACCACCCTCTAGGGGGTCGAACACTGAAGCTTTCTTT.